This T cell receptor (beta chain) came from a study of post-analysis software for immune sequencing data. Study context: Patients had relapsing-remitting, secondary progressive or progressive-relapsing multiple sclerosis; some lacked subtype.

The TCR beta cDNA libraries contained unique molecular identifiers. Input amounts of 1 to 10 million T cells were used. These gave roughly 500,000 cDNA molecules, so each molecule approximated one T cell. Via MiXCR, TCRdb re-called the PCR reads, giving one row per CDR3 protein. Here the sample spans hundreds of thousands of distinct CDR3 sequences, 44% being singletons. A remark on this clonotype: What it recognizes is unknown.

Study-level results: Under the F measure, samples that were prepared in one batch clustered strongly together. Higher frequency in patients than in controls was seen for five TRBV segments, with TRBV5-6, TRBV5-1 and TRBV20-1 among them.

CDR3 size: 14 residues. V was trimmed by 5 bases and J by 4 bases, leaving 14 bases between them. The TCR comes from a girl aged 5 to 17 with multiple sclerosis. Sequencing input: blood. The chain uses TRBV12-3 or TRBV12-4 and TRBJ1-2; D not certain. For the CDR3, the DNA is TGTGCCAGCAGTACCGTTGCCCAGAGCTATGGCTACACCTTC. Translated, it gives CASSTVAQSYGYTF.